Following are 19 T cell receptor beta chains from one sample sequenced in a study of CXCR3-negative and CXCR3-positive naive CD8 T cells. Carrying UMI labels, the TRB cDNA libraries were prepared through 5' RACE. TCRdb re-called the 5' RACE reads and shows each CDR3 protein once, DNA omitted. The sample's table shows just over 40,000 distinct CDR3 sequences. Sequencing was done on a sample of naive CXCR3- CD8+ T cells from blood. Subset meaning: CD45RO-CCR7+CD27+CD95- naive CD8+ T cells lacking CXCR3 (TNR3-). All receptors derive from a human donor in good health. Some clones in this sample may be carry-over from other donors' samples.

The V call is TRBV29-1, the J call TRBJ2-3; checking the TCRdb D call of TRBD2 is not possible without DNA. Germline CDR1 is SQVTM and CDR2 is ANQGSEA. There are 14 residues in the CDR3. The CDR3: CSARGPSEADTQYF.

The V gene is TRBV15, the J gene TRBJ2-2; TCRdb picks TRBD1, but there is no DNA to check that call. Germline CDR1 LNHNV, CDR2 YYDKDF (reference sequence). The CDR3 has 16 residues. The CDR3 region is CATSGLGGYLTGELFF.

The J gene is TRBJ1-2, the V gene TRBV7-8. CDR3 length: 16 residues. The V gene's germline CDR1 is SGHVS and CDR2 FQNEAQ. The CDR3 protein is CASSFLDAISGYGYTF.

The chain links TRBV10-3 to TRBJ2-7; the TCRdb D gene call, TRBD2, has no DNA to confirm it. There are 16 residues in the CDR3. Germline V lookup: CDR1 ENHRY, CDR2 SYGVKD. The CDR3 region is CAISDSGSSYSYEQYF.

The V call is TRBV6-2 or TRBV6-3, the J call TRBJ2-1; TCRdb outputs TRBD1, but without DNA this stays unchecked. The CDR3 extends over 14 amino acids. Per the germline V gene, CDR1 is MNHEY and CDR2 is SVGEGT. CDR3 region: CASSSPQGWYEQFF.

According to its frequency, this clonotype is medium-sized. The chain carries TRBV4-3 and TRBJ2-7; TCRdb lists TRBD1, though no DNA is available to test this call. The CDR3 totals 15 residues. CDR1 and CDR2 from the germline V gene are LGHNA and YSLEER. The CDR3 here is CASSPGSGRDYEQYF.

The chain joins TRBV5-4 to TRBJ2-1. Germline V CDR1 and CDR2: SGHNT, YYREEE (reference sequence). The length of the CDR3 is 14 residues. The CDR3 loop is CASSLATSWGEQFF.

V is TRBV7-9 and J is TRBJ2-3; the TRBD2 assignment by TCRdb is unverifiable without DNA. The CDR3 extends over 14 amino acids. Per germline, CDR1 SEHNR and CDR2 FQNEAQ (reference sequence). Here the CDR3 reads CASSETSGRYTQYF. The whole variable domain, filled in from reference TRBV7-9 and TRBJ2-3, reads DTGVSQNPRHKITKRGQNVTFRCDPISEHNRLYWYRQTLGQGPEFLTYFQNEAQLEKSRLLSDRFSAERPKGSFSTLEIQRTEQGDSAMYLCASSETSGRYTQYFGPGTRLTVL.

The rearrangement joins TRBV7-8 to TRBJ2-3; TCRdb proposes TRBD1, but this gene call is untestable without DNA. Germline V CDR1 and CDR2: SGHVS, FQNEAQ. The CDR3 contains 13 residues. CDR3: CASRSGITDTQYF.

The chain carries TRBV11-2 and TRBJ2-1; the D call from TCRdb, TRBD1, cannot be confirmed without DNA. The CDR3 loop spans 13 amino acids. Germline V gene sequence: CDR1 SGHAT, CDR2 FQNNGV. The CDR3 here is CASSLGPGDEQFF.

The V and J genes are TRBV7-6 and TRBJ1-2. The CDR3 extends over 13 amino acids. CDR1 is SGHVS and CDR2 is FNYEAQ in the germline V gene. The CDR3 is CASSLGQEGGYTF.

The V call is TRBV29-1, the J call TRBJ2-3; TCRdb indicates TRBD1, and absent DNA this call remains unverified. The CDR3 contains 14 residues. CDR1 and CDR2 (germline): SQVTM, ANQGSEA. CDR3: CSVDGGESTDTQYF.

This chain links TRBV7-6 with TRBJ2-5; TCRdb's D gene call, TRBD2, goes unchecked for lack of DNA. Germline V lookup: CDR1 SGHVS, CDR2 FNYEAQ. The CDR3 is 12 amino acids. The CDR3 protein is CASSPEGNLQYF. Variable domain in full (rest from reference TRBV7-6 and TRBJ2-5): GAGVSQSPRYKVTKRGQDVALRCDPISGHVSLYWYRQALGQGPEFLTYFNYEAQQDKSGLPNDRFSAERPEGSISTLTIQRTEQRDSAMYRCASSPEGNLQYFGPGTRLLVL.

V gene TRBV2 combines with J gene TRBJ2-3; the D call from TCRdb, TRBD2, cannot be confirmed without DNA. From germline, CDR1 is SNHLY and CDR2 FYNNEI. The CDR3 is 16 amino acids. CDR3 in amino acids: CASSSGTSEFTDTQYF.

The V call is TRBV29-1, the J call TRBJ2-7; the TRBD2 assignment by TCRdb is unverifiable without DNA. In germline, CDR1 is SQVTM, CDR2 ANQGSEA. The CDR3 runs 13 residues. The chain's CDR3 is CSVEGTNTYEQYF.

This chain uses TRBV7-6 with TRBJ2-7; TCRdb's assignment of TRBD1 cannot be checked, as there is no DNA. The length of the CDR3 is 13 residues. Germline CDR1 is SGHVS and CDR2 is FNYEAQ. The CDR3 is CASSFVGGDEQYF.

This chain uses TRBV20-1 with TRBJ2-3; TCRdb's D call, TRBD2, is unchecked because there is no DNA. The CDR3 is made up of 15 amino acids. CDR1 and CDR2 from the germline V gene are DFQATT and SNEGSKA (reference sequence). The CDR3: CSAIPSGGATDTQYF.

The chain combines TRBV27 with TRBJ2-1; checking the TCRdb D call of TRBD1 is not possible without DNA. The CDR3 is 14 amino acids. Germline values: CDR1 MNHEY, CDR2 SMNVEV (reference sequence). CDR3 sequence: CASSPVTGYNEQFF.

The chain couples TRBV6-6 to TRBJ2-7. Per germline, CDR1 MNHNY and CDR2 SVGAGI (reference sequence). This CDR3 contains 17 residues. This CDR3 reads CASSYSYPVADSYEQYF.